The entry below describes one TCR beta chain. The data were obtained in a study of regulatory T cells in long-lasting Graves disease. In building TCR beta libraries, iRepertoire HTBI primers were used together with Arm-PCR of CDR3 regions. TCRdb passed the multiplex PCR reads through MiXCR, listing each CDR3 protein once. The table records about half a million distinct CDR3 sequences, 20% to 25% of them present only once. Time point denoted: persistent/refractory GD, antithyroid drugs over 5 years with positive TRAb. PBMC RNA was the source of the TCR library. An endocrinology department in Xi'an, China, supplied the patients. Trimming removed 0 bases at V and 3 bases at J, with 12 bases between. CDR3 size: 15 residues. CDR1 SQVTM and CDR2 ANQGSEA come from the germline V gene.

The gene calls are TRBV29-1 and TRBJ1-5; D gene uncertain. The source material was peripheral blood mononuclear cells (PBMCs), sampled when the disease was refractory, from a patient treated with antithyroid drugs. This clonotype was sampled from a female donor with Graves disease. CDR3 DNA: TGCAGCGTTGAAGACAGCGGCCTCTTCAATCAGCCCCAGCATTTT. This codes for CSVEDSGLFNQPQHF.